This is a list of T cell receptor beta chains from one sample in a study of blood T cell repertoires in COVID-19. The table came from immunoSEQ multiplex PCR; TCRdb's copy has only in-frame clones and leaves some out. The table lists roughly 120,000 clones, 78% of them singletons. Sequencing used peripheral blood. The origin of the receptors is a man between 70 and 80 years old with acute or convalescent COVID-19. Each CDR3 is given without its conserved first and last residue. Fields, in order: CDR3 protein, V gene, J gene, D gene. A D gene is named only where the DNA matches it firmly.

cdr3_aa: ASSDQRGGNTIY
v_call: TRBV25-1
j_call: TRBJ1-3
d_call: .

cdr3_aa: ASSGITGNQPQH
v_call: TRBV5-5
j_call: TRBJ1-5
d_call: .

cdr3_aa: ASSLGTGAHYEQY
v_call: TRBV5-4
j_call: TRBJ2-7
d_call: TRBD1

cdr3_aa: ASSLSSGGAGETQY
v_call: TRBV5-1
j_call: TRBJ2-5
d_call: TRBD2

cdr3_aa: ASSPARDIGGGELF
v_call: TRBV3-1/TRBV3-2
j_call: TRBJ2-2
d_call: .

cdr3_aa: ASSQEGVRMNTEAF
v_call: TRBV4-3
j_call: TRBJ1-1
d_call: .

cdr3_aa: ASSFGGPRTDTQY
v_call: TRBV5-4
j_call: TRBJ2-3
d_call: .

cdr3_aa: ASSREEGNYGYT
v_call: TRBV19
j_call: TRBJ1-2
d_call: .

cdr3_aa: ASRDGTGYEQY
v_call: TRBV2
j_call: TRBJ2-7
d_call: TRBD1

cdr3_aa: ASSARDTQY
v_call: TRBV12-3/TRBV12-4
j_call: TRBJ2-3
d_call: .

cdr3_aa: ASSSDRGNANTEAF
v_call: TRBV5-6
j_call: TRBJ1-1
d_call: TRBD1

cdr3_aa: ASSPLVAGVTDTQY
v_call: TRBV18
j_call: TRBJ2-3
d_call: TRBD2

cdr3_aa: ASSSLPSATNEKLF
v_call: TRBV6-5
j_call: TRBJ1-4
d_call: .

cdr3_aa: ASSLAGGLGEQY
v_call: TRBV5-1
j_call: TRBJ2-7
d_call: TRBD2

cdr3_aa: ASTLNGMNTEAF
v_call: TRBV27
j_call: TRBJ1-1
d_call: .

cdr3_aa: ASSEGQGYLSSDTEAF
v_call: TRBV2
j_call: TRBJ1-1
d_call: TRBD1

cdr3_aa: ASSSPTSGGLTSTDTQY
v_call: TRBV5-6
j_call: TRBJ2-3
d_call: TRBD2

cdr3_aa: ASSEPGQVNYGYT
v_call: TRBV11-2
j_call: TRBJ1-2
d_call: TRBD1

cdr3_aa: ASSLLPSGYNEQF
v_call: TRBV7-8
j_call: TRBJ2-1
d_call: TRBD2

cdr3_aa: ASSDERGGQDTQY
v_call: TRBV9
j_call: TRBJ2-3
d_call: TRBD2

cdr3_aa: ASSSQEASGTGELF
v_call: TRBV9
j_call: TRBJ2-2
d_call: .

cdr3_aa: ASSPRQGFGYGYT
v_call: TRBV9
j_call: TRBJ1-2
d_call: TRBD1

cdr3_aa: ASSVGLAGVYEQY
v_call: TRBV9
j_call: TRBJ2-7
d_call: TRBD2

cdr3_aa: ASSHSPGPRGQPQH
v_call: TRBV6-6
j_call: TRBJ1-5
d_call: .

cdr3_aa: ASSEGGNNSPLH
v_call: TRBV2
j_call: TRBJ1-6
d_call: .

cdr3_aa: ASRRGWQPQH
v_call: TRBV10-1
j_call: TRBJ1-5
d_call: .

cdr3_aa: ASSVDRGNSPLH
v_call: TRBV27
j_call: TRBJ1-6
d_call: TRBD1

cdr3_aa: ASSFQQGRGQPQH
v_call: TRBV5-8
j_call: TRBJ1-5
d_call: .

cdr3_aa: ASTHSTGGLNTEAF
v_call: TRBV6-6
j_call: TRBJ1-1
d_call: TRBD1

cdr3_aa: ASSLMGDQPQH
v_call: TRBV5-8
j_call: TRBJ1-5
d_call: .

cdr3_aa: ASTRGLAGNQETQY
v_call: TRBV3-1/TRBV3-2
j_call: TRBJ2-5
d_call: TRBD2

cdr3_aa: ASRQLNEQF
v_call: TRBV2
j_call: TRBJ2-1
d_call: .

cdr3_aa: ASTHRLQEEKLF
v_call: TRBV3-1/TRBV3-2
j_call: TRBJ1-4
d_call: .

cdr3_aa: ASSLGQGARNEQF
v_call: TRBV5-1
j_call: TRBJ2-1
d_call: TRBD1

cdr3_aa: ASWDRGRGETQY
v_call: TRBV2
j_call: TRBJ2-5
d_call: TRBD1

cdr3_aa: ASSQDIGGNQETQY
v_call: TRBV4-3
j_call: TRBJ2-5
d_call: TRBD2

cdr3_aa: ASTLQPGGNTEAF
v_call: TRBV6-5
j_call: TRBJ1-1
d_call: TRBD1

cdr3_aa: ASARQGAKGEQY
v_call: TRBV6-6
j_call: TRBJ2-7
d_call: TRBD1

cdr3_aa: ASSLQGPINNSPLH
v_call: TRBV5-5
j_call: TRBJ1-6
d_call: .

cdr3_aa: ASSPGQGWKTQY
v_call: TRBV27
j_call: TRBJ2-5
d_call: TRBD1

cdr3_aa: ASGLVPRDRDDSPLH
v_call: TRBV12-5
j_call: TRBJ1-6
d_call: TRBD1

cdr3_aa: ASSRYSGGTGEQF
v_call: TRBV4-3
j_call: TRBJ2-1
d_call: TRBD2

cdr3_aa: SAREIGRAF
v_call: TRBV20-1
j_call: TRBJ1-1
d_call: .

cdr3_aa: ASSYYRGDNSPLH
v_call: TRBV6-2/TRBV6-3
j_call: TRBJ1-6
d_call: TRBD1

cdr3_aa: ASSPPGPGAPGTEAF
v_call: TRBV5-4
j_call: TRBJ1-1
d_call: .